Listed below are T cell receptor beta chains from one sample, sequenced in a study of radiation and T cells in renal cell carcinoma. Generated by immunoSEQ multiplex PCR, the TCRdb table keeps only in-frame clones and is missing some. The table includes about 170,000 clones, around 89% detected once. The sample consisted of blood, taken from a patient whose treatment included radiotherapy and nephrectomy. Receptors originate from a woman in her 50s with renal cell carcinoma. The conserved cysteine and the conserved F or W are not part of the CDR3 here. The order of the fields is CDR3 protein, CDR3 length, V gene, J gene.

CDR3 protein: ASSPGPSSYEQY
CDR3 length: 12
V gene: TRBV5-1
J gene: TRBJ2-7

CDR3 protein: ASSQSGGAGANVLT
CDR3 length: 14
V gene: TRBV4-1
J gene: TRBJ2-6

CDR3 protein: ASSVGSTSNYGYT
CDR3 length: 13
V gene: TRBV9
J gene: TRBJ1-2

CDR3 protein: ASSSGEGAGAF
CDR3 length: 11
V gene: TRBV5-1
J gene: TRBJ1-1

CDR3 protein: ASSANTLTGGPNTEAF
CDR3 length: 16
V gene: TRBV9
J gene: TRBJ1-1

CDR3 protein: ASSHSNTGELF
CDR3 length: 11
V gene: TRBV13
J gene: TRBJ2-2

CDR3 protein: ASSLGVGDYEQY
CDR3 length: 12
V gene: TRBV7-8
J gene: TRBJ2-7

CDR3 protein: ASRQAGDLYEQY
CDR3 length: 12
V gene: TRBV6-5
J gene: TRBJ2-7

CDR3 protein: ASSPRGHNYNEQF
CDR3 length: 13
V gene: TRBV12-5
J gene: TRBJ2-1

CDR3 protein: ASSWGGSGPSYEQY
CDR3 length: 14
V gene: TRBV7-9
J gene: TRBJ2-7

CDR3 protein: ASRGSGGAGETQY
CDR3 length: 13
V gene: TRBV2
J gene: TRBJ2-5

CDR3 protein: ASSSTGRGGEKLF
CDR3 length: 13
V gene: TRBV7-9
J gene: TRBJ1-4

CDR3 protein: ASSLGTNYGYT
CDR3 length: 11
V gene: TRBV7-2
J gene: TRBJ1-2

CDR3 protein: ASSQEGRTKDEKLF
CDR3 length: 14
V gene: TRBV4-2
J gene: TRBJ1-4

CDR3 protein: ASSGKGQDYNEQF
CDR3 length: 13
V gene: TRBV5-4
J gene: TRBJ2-1

CDR3 protein: ASSLDGGSYEQY
CDR3 length: 12
V gene: TRBV7-2
J gene: TRBJ2-7

CDR3 protein: ASSEWGGANEQF
CDR3 length: 12
V gene: TRBV25-1
J gene: TRBJ2-1

CDR3 protein: ASSPAQGVRGNQPQH
CDR3 length: 15
V gene: TRBV18
J gene: TRBJ1-5

CDR3 protein: ASTLRGGGYEQY
CDR3 length: 12
V gene: TRBV5-6
J gene: TRBJ2-7

CDR3 protein: ASRQDSSYEQY
CDR3 length: 11
V gene: TRBV7-7
J gene: TRBJ2-7

CDR3 protein: ASSLERNTEAF
CDR3 length: 11
V gene: TRBV11-2
J gene: TRBJ1-1

CDR3 protein: ASSLSGGNEKLF
CDR3 length: 12
V gene: TRBV5-1
J gene: TRBJ1-4

CDR3 protein: ASSTASEQY
CDR3 length: 9
V gene: TRBV19
J gene: TRBJ2-7

CDR3 protein: ASIRSGGRDTEAF
CDR3 length: 13
V gene: TRBV11-2
J gene: TRBJ1-1

CDR3 protein: ASGLGLNTEAF
CDR3 length: 11
V gene: TRBV12-5
J gene: TRBJ1-1

CDR3 protein: ASSRTGSNQPQH
CDR3 length: 12
V gene: TRBV2
J gene: TRBJ1-5

CDR3 protein: ATSRDRGVAETQY
CDR3 length: 13
V gene: TRBV15
J gene: TRBJ2-5

CDR3 protein: ASSLTGILGEAF
CDR3 length: 12
V gene: TRBV7-9
J gene: TRBJ1-1

CDR3 protein: ASSTTILSTPLH
CDR3 length: 12
V gene: TRBV6-4
J gene: TRBJ1-6

CDR3 protein: AISRSPLEGLSYNSPLH
CDR3 length: 17
V gene: TRBV10-3
J gene: TRBJ1-6

CDR3 protein: ASSWEGTQNTGELF
CDR3 length: 14
V gene: TRBV5-1
J gene: TRBJ2-2

CDR3 protein: ASAQGVDQPQH
CDR3 length: 11
V gene: TRBV30
J gene: TRBJ1-5

CDR3 protein: ASSGSLAGAGTGELF
CDR3 length: 15
V gene: TRBV9
J gene: TRBJ2-2